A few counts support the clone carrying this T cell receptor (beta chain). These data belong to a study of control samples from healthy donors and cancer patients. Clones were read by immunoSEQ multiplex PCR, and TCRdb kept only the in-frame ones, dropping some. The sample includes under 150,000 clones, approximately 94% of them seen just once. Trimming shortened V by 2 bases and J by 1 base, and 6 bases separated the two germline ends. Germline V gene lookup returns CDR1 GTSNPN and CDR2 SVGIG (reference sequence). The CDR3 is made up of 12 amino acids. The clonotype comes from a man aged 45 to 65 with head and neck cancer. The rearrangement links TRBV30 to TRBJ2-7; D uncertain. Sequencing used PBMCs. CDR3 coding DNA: TGTGCCTGGAGTACCGGATCCTACGAGCAGTACTTC. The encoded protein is CAWSTGSYEQYF.